Given below is one T cell receptor beta chain in context. Data came from immunoSEQ multiplex PCR; TCRdb stores just in-frame clones and leaves some out. Of fewer than 35,000 clones listed, 90% are singletons. This sample is part of a study of T cell changes during pregnancy in multiple sclerosis. The source material was CD8+ T cells from peripheral blood mononuclear cells, sampled in the second trimester of pregnancy. The clonotype comes from a female donor with multiple sclerosis, enrolled in a pregnancy study.

The CDR3 spells CAISDPPAGSGNTIYF. The DNA for the CDR3 is TGTGCCATCAGTGATCCCCCAGCGGGGTCTGGAAACACCATATATTTT. The V gene is TRBV10-3, the J gene TRBJ1-3; no definite D call. The CDR3 has 16 residues. Trimming removed 3 bases from V and 1 base from J, with 13 bases in between. CDR1 is ENHRY, CDR2 SYGVKD, per germline.